The clone carrying this TCR beta chain was counted at least ten times. These data originate in a study of Graves' ophthalmopathy and Graves' hyperthyroidism. Study-wide context: Stable hyperthyroidism denotes an absence of ophthalmopathy throughout 18 months of follow-up.

The TCR beta CDR3 regions underwent amplification from RNA transcripts. HTBI-primed RT-PCR formed the first round, and a multiplex PCR formed the second. TCRdb reprocessed the multiplex PCR reads via MiXCR and lists one record per CDR3 protein. The sample gives 1 million to 1.3 million distinct CDR3 sequences, 36% of which show up once; roughly 10% is in the top ten. The CDR3 runs 14 residues. J gave up 8 bases and V 6 bases, and 12 bases lay outside the gene matches. Germline CDR1 is DFQATT and CDR2 is SNEGSKA (reference sequence). The chain links TRBV20-1 to TRBJ2-7; 11 bases are shared with TRBD1. The receptor comes from an adult man with Graves' hyperthyroidism. The material sequenced was peripheral blood or thyroid tissue (not recorded which). The CDR3 sequence: CSAKDRTGGAQQYF. For the CDR3, the DNA is TGCAGTGCCAAAGACCGGACAGGGGGCGCCCAGCAGTACTTC.